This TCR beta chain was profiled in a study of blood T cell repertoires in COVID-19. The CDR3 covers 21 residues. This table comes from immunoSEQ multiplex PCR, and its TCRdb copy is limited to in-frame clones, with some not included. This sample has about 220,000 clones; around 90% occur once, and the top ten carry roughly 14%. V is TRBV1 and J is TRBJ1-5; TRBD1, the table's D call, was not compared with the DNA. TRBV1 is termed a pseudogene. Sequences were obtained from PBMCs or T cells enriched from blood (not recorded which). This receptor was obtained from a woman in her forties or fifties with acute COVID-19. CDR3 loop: CTSSQGPIGTETGPKRQPQHF. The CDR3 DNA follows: TGCACCAGCAGCCAAGGACCAATTGGGACCGAGACAGGGCCCAAACGTCAGCCCCAGCATTTT.